The 8 T cell receptor beta chains in this list originate from one sample, sequenced in a study of human T cells and chemical hapten exposure (dated by TCRdb to the early 2020s). The label giving this sample's time point can be read as: patch test 2, 6 weeks after DPC sensitization. Per the publication, the treatment or condition label means: therapeutic diphenylcyclopropenone sensitization with weekly scalp DPC. Receptor amplification or capture employed RACE. This sample was sequenced with a NextSeq 500. Through fastp at Q25 and MiXCR, TCRdb rebuilt clones from the public reads, retaining in-frame beta chains. When rows share a CDR3 protein, they turn into one entry using the most common DNA and genes. The sample profile shows roughly 120,000 distinct CDR3 sequences; 9% to 9.5% of them were found once. About 3% of the sample belongs to the ten largest clones. Specimen: whole blood, collected in connection with sensitization to the hapten diphenylcyclopropenone (DPC). The receptor source for this set is a woman aged 40 to 50 with alopecia areata. Some clones in this sample may be carry-over from other donors' samples.

This clonotype has a handful of counts. This chain connects TRBV7-9 to TRBJ2-7; D perhaps matches TRBD2 (5 bases). The V gene's germline CDR1 is SEHNR and CDR2 FQNEAQ (reference sequence). This CDR3 region has 14 residues. The V and J ends lost 1 base and 3 bases respectively, with 10 bases between them. The CDR3 is CASSLVGVNYEQYF. DNA of the CDR3: TGTGCCAGCAGCTTAGTGGGAGTAAACTACGAGCAGTACTTC.

This clonotype appeared many times. This rearrangement joins TRBV7-2 to TRBJ2-4; D possibly matches TRBD1 or TRBD2 (6 bases each). Between the trimmed V and J ends, which lost 0 bases and 8 bases, there was a span of 11 bases. From germline, CDR1 is SGHTA and CDR2 FQGNSA. There are 14 residues in the CDR3. The DNA for the CDR3 is TGTGCCAGCAGCTTAGCGGGGGGCATTGACATTCAGTACTTC. Protein: CASSLAGGIDIQYF.

This clonotype was seen repeatedly, ten times or more. V is TRBV6-2 or TRBV6-3 and J is TRBJ2-2; D ambiguous. Per germline, CDR1 MNHEY and CDR2 SVGEGT. Trimming took off 5 bases at V and 3 bases at J, with 13 bases between the two ends. CDR3 length: 15 residues. CDR3 bases: TGTGCCAGCAGTCCAAATGGACCCTACACCGGGGAGCTGTTTTTT. As protein: CASSPNGPYTGELFF.

The rearrangement joins TRBV7-6 to TRBJ2-3, with D hard to call. CDR1 is SGHVS, CDR2 FNYEAQ, per germline. The CDR3 sequence is 14 residues long. V was shortened by 2 bases and J by 0 bases, with 6 bases between the two germline ends. The CDR3 reads CASSLSLSTDTQYF. Written as DNA, the CDR3 is TGTGCCAGCAGCTTATCTCTAAGCACAGATACGCAGTATTTT. The whole variable domain, remainder taken from reference TRBV7-6 and TRBJ2-3, is GAGVSQSPRYKVTKRGQDVALRCDPISGHVSLYWYRQALGQGPEFLTYFNYEAQQDKSGLPNDRFSAERPEGSISTLTIQRTEQRDSAMYRCASSLSLSTDTQYFGPGTRLTVL.

This rearrangement joins TRBV28 to TRBJ2-5, with 10 bases fitting TRBD1. V gave up 4 bases and J gave up 3 bases; unmatched junction bases: 8. The CDR3 sequence is 16 residues long. The germline V gene has CDR1 MDHEN and CDR2 SYDVKM. The CDR3 here is CASSSLLGQGEETQYF. CDR3 DNA sequence: TGTGCCAGCAGTTCCCTTTTAGGACAGGGGGAAGAGACCCAGTACTTC.

This chain links TRBV5-1 with TRBJ1-1, with 12 bases that match TRBD1. V was pared by 4 bases and J by 7 bases, with 8 bases of the junction left unmatched. Germline assignment: CDR1 SGHRS and CDR2 YFSETQ. The CDR3 spans 15 residues. CDR3: CASSVGTGGRDEAFF. CDR3 bases: TGCGCCAGCAGCGTGGGGACAGGGGGCAGGGATGAAGCTTTCTTT.

The chain combines TRBV20-1 with TRBJ2-1; D is possibly TRBD1 or TRBD2 (5 bases each). V was clipped by 5 bases and J by 8 bases, with 10 bases between them. This CDR3 has 11 amino acids. The germline CDR1 and CDR2 sequences are DFQATT and SNEGSKA (reference sequence). In DNA, the CDR3 is TGCAGTGCTTTGAGGGGCTATGAGCAGTTCTTC. It encodes CSALRGYEQFF.

This clonotype showed up many times. The V gene is TRBV7-3, the J gene TRBJ2-5, with a possible D match to TRBD1 (7 bases). The V end was cut by 5 bases, the J end by 7 bases, with 14 bases between. This CDR3 comprises 13 residues. Germline V gene data show CDR1 as SGHTA and CDR2 as FQGTGA. This CDR3 is CASSPRQGGTQYF. The CDR3 DNA sequence: TGTGCCAGCAGCCCCCGACAGGGAGGGACCCAGTACTTC.